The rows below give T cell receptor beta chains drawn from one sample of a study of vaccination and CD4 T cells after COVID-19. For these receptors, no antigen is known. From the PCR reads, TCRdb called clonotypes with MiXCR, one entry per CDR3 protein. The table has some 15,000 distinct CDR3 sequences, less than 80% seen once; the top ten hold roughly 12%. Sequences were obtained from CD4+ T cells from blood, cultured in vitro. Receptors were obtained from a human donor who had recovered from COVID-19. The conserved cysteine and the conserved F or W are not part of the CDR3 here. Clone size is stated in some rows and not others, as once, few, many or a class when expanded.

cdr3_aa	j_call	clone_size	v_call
SARDSGTENQPQH	TRBJ1-5	few	TRBV20-1
SARTDNYGYT	TRBJ1-2	few	TRBV20-1
SASSGAEAF	TRBJ1-1	few	TRBV20-1
AWSVSKRVKF	TRBJ2-1	-	TRBV30
ASSQETGAVYGYT	TRBJ1-2	once	TRBV4-2
ASSYSTGGVETQY	TRBJ2-5	-	TRBV6-5
ASRRTLTDTQY	TRBJ2-3	-	TRBV6-1
ATSRSRNYGYT	TRBJ1-2	few	TRBV15
ASSRDRVLVETQY	TRBJ2-5	-	TRBV5-1
ASSLGGSPSTDTQY	TRBJ2-3	-	TRBV5-1
SARGPGSSSYEQY	TRBJ2-7	-	TRBV20-1
ASADGGNQPQH	TRBJ1-5	-	TRBV12-3/TRBV12-4
ASSFGPSTDTQY	TRBJ2-3	-	TRBV5-6
ASSLGGSAGGNIQY	TRBJ2-4	-	TRBV7-8
SARDWEGVGDTQY	TRBJ2-3	-	TRBV20-1
SASGGTNTEAF	TRBJ1-1	-	TRBV20-1
ASSLGGGYTEAF	TRBJ1-1	few	TRBV7-9
ASSLQSWGSNQPQH	TRBJ1-5	-	TRBV7-2
ASSITGGGQPQH	TRBJ1-5	-	TRBV6-1
ASSLVGTGGGYGYT	TRBJ1-2	-	TRBV27
ASSEGAQGQPQH	TRBJ1-5	few	TRBV2
ASPDRDRGPNTGELF	TRBJ2-2	-	TRBV6-4
SARERGLASSEQF	TRBJ2-1	few	TRBV20-1
ATSDGLAGVETQY	TRBJ2-5	-	TRBV24-1